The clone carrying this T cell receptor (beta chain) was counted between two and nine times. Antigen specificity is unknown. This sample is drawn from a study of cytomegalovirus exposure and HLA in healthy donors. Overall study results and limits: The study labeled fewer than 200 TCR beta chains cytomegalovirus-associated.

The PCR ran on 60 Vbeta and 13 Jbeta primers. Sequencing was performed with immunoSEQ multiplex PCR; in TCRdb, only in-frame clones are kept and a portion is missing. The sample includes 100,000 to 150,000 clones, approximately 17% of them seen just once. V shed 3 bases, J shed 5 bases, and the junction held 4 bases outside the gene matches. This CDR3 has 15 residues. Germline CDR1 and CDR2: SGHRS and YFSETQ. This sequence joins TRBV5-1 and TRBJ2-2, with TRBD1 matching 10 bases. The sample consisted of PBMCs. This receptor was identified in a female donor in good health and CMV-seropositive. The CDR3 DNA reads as TGCGCCAGCAGCTCCGTGGGACAGGGGACCGGGGAGCTGTTTTTT. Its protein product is CASSSVGQGTGELFF.